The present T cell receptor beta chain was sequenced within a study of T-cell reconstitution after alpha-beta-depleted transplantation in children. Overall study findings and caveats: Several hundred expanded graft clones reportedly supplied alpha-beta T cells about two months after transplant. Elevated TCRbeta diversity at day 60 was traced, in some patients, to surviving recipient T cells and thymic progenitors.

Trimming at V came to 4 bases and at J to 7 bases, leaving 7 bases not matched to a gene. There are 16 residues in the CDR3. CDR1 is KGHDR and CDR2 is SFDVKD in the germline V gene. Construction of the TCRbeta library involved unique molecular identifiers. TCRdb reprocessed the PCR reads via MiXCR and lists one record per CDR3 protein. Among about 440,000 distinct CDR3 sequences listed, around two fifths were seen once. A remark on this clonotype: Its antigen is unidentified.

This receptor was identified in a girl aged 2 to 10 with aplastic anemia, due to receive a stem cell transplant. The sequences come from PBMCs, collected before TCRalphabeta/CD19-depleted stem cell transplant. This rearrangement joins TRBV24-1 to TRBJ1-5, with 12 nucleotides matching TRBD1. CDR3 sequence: CATSEGQGAASQPQHF. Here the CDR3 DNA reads TGTGCCACCAGTGAGGGACAGGGGGCCGCAAGCCAGCCCCAGCATTTT.